This TCR beta chain was captured in a study of OX40 agonist ivuxolimab in advanced cancers. The wider study: Two cutaneous melanoma patients and one hepatocellular carcinoma patient, three in all, had partial responses.

Systemic immunosuppression or autoimmune disease history was grounds to exclude patients. Clones were sequenced by immunoSEQ multiplex PCR, and TCRdb holds only the in-frame ones, with some missing. Of some 150,000 clones listed, just over 90% were seen once; the top ten hold roughly 0.94%. The ends lost 1 base at V and 6 bases at J; junction bases unmatched: 12. The CDR3 spans 17 residues. Looked up from germline, CDR1 is SGHDT and CDR2 is YYEEEE. This clone appeared once. The V gene is TRBV5-6, the J gene TRBJ1-2, with 10 bases fitting TRBD1. The sequencing used CD4+ or CD8+ T cells sorted from blood, collected in a trial of the OX40 agonist ivuxolimab. The source is an adult with an advanced solid tumor such as melanoma, head and neck, liver or kidney cancer. CDR3 sequence: CASSLFDRGQYDHGYTF. The CDR3 DNA reads TGTGCCAGCAGCTTGTTCGACAGGGGGCAGTACGATCATGGCTACACCTTC.